This T cell receptor (beta chain) was found in a study of blood T cell repertoires in COVID-19. Germline CDR1 and CDR2: LNHDA and SQIVND (reference sequence). Trimming took 1 base from V and 4 from J; bases not matched to a gene: 6. The CDR3 is made up of 15 amino acids. Assay used: immunoSEQ multiplex PCR; TCRdb lists only in-frame clones, some missing. The data show 350,000 to 450,000 clones, about 85% seen once. V and J are TRBV19 and TRBJ1-2; 7 bases agree with TRBD1. Sequencing was carried out using peripheral blood. The receptor was derived from a woman between 18 and 29 years old with acute or convalescent COVID-19. The CDR3 DNA reads as TGTGCCAGTAGTATAGGCGGACAGGTCGTCTATGGCTACACCTTC. Protein: CASSIGGQVVYGYTF.